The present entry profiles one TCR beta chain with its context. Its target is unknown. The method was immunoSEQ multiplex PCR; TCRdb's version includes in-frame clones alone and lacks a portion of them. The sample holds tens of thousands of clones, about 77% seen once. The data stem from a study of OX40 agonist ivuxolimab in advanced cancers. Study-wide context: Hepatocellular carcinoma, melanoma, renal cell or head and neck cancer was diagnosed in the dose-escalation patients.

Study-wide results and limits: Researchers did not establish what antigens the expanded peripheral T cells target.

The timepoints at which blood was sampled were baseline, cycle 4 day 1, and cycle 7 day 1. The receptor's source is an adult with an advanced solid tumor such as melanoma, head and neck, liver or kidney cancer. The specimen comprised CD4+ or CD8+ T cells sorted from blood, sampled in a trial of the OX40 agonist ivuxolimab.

CDR3 DNA: TGTGCCAGCAGCCAGATGGGGGTAGGCAACGAGCAGTACTTC. This encodes CASSQMGVGNEQYF. V gene TRBV14 combines with J gene TRBJ2-7; D may be TRBD1 or TRBD2 (5 bases each). The CDR3 is made up of 14 amino acids. CDR1 and CDR2 (germline): SGHDN, FVKESK. V was pared by 3 bases and J by 5 bases, with 14 bases between.